A single sample gave rise to the 15 T cell receptor beta chains below, sequenced in a study of CD8 T cells in ankylosing spondylitis. Their recognized antigens are unknown. Regarding the study as a whole: Typical of ankylosing spondylitis blood, it appeared, was a TCR beta motif of eight highly homologous variants.

TCRdb itself ran the 5' RACE reads through MiXCR, one entry per CDR3 protein. The repertoire holds under 550,000 distinct CDR3 sequences, 25% to 30% seen once, with about 0.89% in the top ten. What was sequenced was blood, either unsorted or a sorted T cell fraction (not recorded which). Receptors originate from a male donor with ankylosing spondylitis.

The V and J genes are TRBV20-1 and TRBJ1-1, with unresolved D. The CDR3 spans 12 residues. V dropped 0 bases and J dropped 4 bases, with 6 bases sitting between them. Germline CDR1 and CDR2: DFQATT and SNEGSKA (reference sequence). The CDR3 sequence: CSARDRSTEAFF. CDR3 coding DNA: TGCAGTGCTAGAGATCGTAGCACTGAAGCTTTCTTT.

This clonotype was found a few times. This rearrangement joins TRBV12-3 or TRBV12-4 to TRBJ1-1, with D possibly matching TRBD1 (5 bases). The CDR3 covers 15 residues. V was cut by 6 bases and J by 2 bases, with 16 bases left in between. CDR3 nucleotides: TGTGCCAGCAGGCCAGGGACCGGGCTTAACACTGAAGCTTTCTTT. This sequence encodes CASRPGTGLNTEAFF.

The V call is TRBV10-1, the J call TRBJ2-1; TRBD1 matches at 12 bases. Trimming at V came to 2 bases and at J to 10 bases, leaving 6 bases not matched to a gene. Germline loops: CDR1 WNHNN, CDR2 SYGVQD (reference sequence). The CDR3 loop spans 15 amino acids. The CDR3 sequence is CASSEGGTGGKEQFF. The CDR3 DNA follows: TGCGCCAGCAGTGAGGGAGGGACAGGGGGCAAAGAGCAGTTCTTC.

The chain is built from TRBV7-8 and TRBJ2-1; 11 nucleotides agree with TRBD2. Germline V lookup: CDR1 SGHVS, CDR2 FQNEAQ. V lost 8 bases to trimming and J lost 6 bases; unmatched junction nucleotides: 0. The CDR3 extends over 12 amino acids. This CDR3 is CASGLAGNEQFF. CDR3 coding DNA: TGTGCCAGCGGACTAGCGGGCAATGAGCAGTTCTTC.

The gene calls are TRBV12-3 or TRBV12-4 and TRBJ2-2, with 10 bases fitting TRBD2. V lost 2 bases to trimming and J lost 4 bases; unmatched junction nucleotides: 1. The CDR3 runs 15 residues. CDR3 protein: CASSLTSGTTGELFF. CDR3 DNA sequence: TGTGCCAGCAGTTTAACTAGCGGGACCACCGGGGAGCTGTTTTTT.

A few counts support this clonotype. V and J are TRBV20-1 and TRBJ2-1; D is unresolved. Germline CDR1 and CDR2: DFQATT and SNEGSKA (reference sequence). The CDR3 spans 11 residues. Trimming shortened V by 2 bases and J by 15 bases, and 14 bases separated the two germline ends. The CDR3 is CSARLARIWFF. The CDR3 DNA reads as TGCAGTGCTAGACTGGCCCGAATCTGGTTCTTC.

This clonotype was seen more than once but under ten times. J is TRBJ2-1 and V is TRBV20-1, with D possibly TRBD2 on 6 matching bases. Germline V gives CDR1 DFQATT, CDR2 SNEGSKA (reference sequence). The CDR3 consists of 15 residues. With 0 bases removed from V and 3 bases from J, the gap between germline ends came to 12 bases. CDR3 bases: TGCAGTGCTAGAGAAACGAGGGACTTCTACAATGAGCAGTTCTTC. Translated, it gives CSARETRDFYNEQFF.

The rearrangement uses TRBV15 and TRBJ2-1; D is possibly TRBD1 or TRBD2 (5 bases each). CDR1 is LNHNV, CDR2 YYDKDF, per germline (reference sequence). Trimming took off 0 bases at V and 2 bases at J, with 8 bases between the two ends. This CDR3 has 15 amino acids. CDR3 sequence (DNA): TGTGCCACCAGCAGAGAAATGGGGGCCTACAATGAGCAGTTCTTC. Translation gives CATSREMGAYNEQFF.

The V gene is TRBV4-1, the J gene TRBJ2-1; D is possibly TRBD2 (6 bases). Germline values: CDR1 MGHRA, CDR2 YSYEKL. The length of the CDR3 is 17 residues. Between the trimmed V and J ends, which lost 4 bases and 0 bases, there was a span of 16 bases. The CDR3 reads CASSPMGGSSSYNEQFF. The CDR3 coding sequence is TGCGCCAGCAGCCCAATGGGGGGATCCAGCTCCTACAATGAGCAGTTCTTC.

The chain links TRBV19 to TRBJ2-2, with 7 bases matching TRBD2. V gave up 6 bases and J gave up 5 bases; unmatched junction bases: 15. This CDR3 spans 17 amino acids. The germline gives CDR1 LNHDA, CDR2 SQIVND (reference sequence). The CDR3 here is CASSGIAGSFGTGELFF. The DNA of the CDR3 is TGTGCCAGTAGCGGAATAGCGGGTAGCTTTGGGACCGGGGAGCTGTTTTTT.

Notes on this clonotype: The junction departs from germline at one end; a sequencing error may be responsible. This chain connects TRBV7-9 to TRBJ1-4, with 7 positions matching TRBD1. CDR1 is SEHNR, CDR2 FQNEAQ, per germline (reference sequence). The CDR3 runs 16 residues. CDR3 in amino acids: CASSSPPGGTSEKLFF. The CDR3 bases are TGTGCCAGCAGCTCCCCACCAGGGGGGACTAGTGAAAAACTGTTTTTT.

The V gene is TRBV12-5, the J gene TRBJ2-1; 15 nucleotides match TRBD2. The CDR3 covers 20 residues. V lost 6 bases and J lost 4; bases outside the gene matches: 16. Germline V gene sequence: CDR1 LGHNT, CDR2 FRNRAP. CDR3 nucleotides: TGTGCTAGTGGCCCCGGACTAGCGGGAGGGCGCGGCGTAGGGTACAATGAGCAGTTCTTC. This codes for CASGPGLAGGRGVGYNEQFF.

The chain uses TRBV5-1 and TRBJ1-2; no clear D gene. The CDR3 is 15 amino acids. Trimming took 5 bases from V and 4 from J, leaving 18 bases between them. The germline CDR1 and CDR2 sequences are SGHRS and YFSETQ. CDR3 nucleotides: TGCGCCAGCAGTTTCGATCGGAACGGCGGCTATGGCTACACCTTC. Translated, it gives CASSFDRNGGYGYTF.

This clonotype has a handful of counts. The V and J genes are TRBV29-1 and TRBJ2-6; D ambiguous. Germline V gene lookup returns CDR1 SQVTM and CDR2 ANQGSEA. The V and J ends lost 5 bases and 1 base respectively, with 6 bases between them. The CDR3 is made up of 13 amino acids. CDR3 sequence reads: CSVLVSGANVLTF. The CDR3, as DNA: TGCAGCGTTCTGGTTTCTGGGGCCAACGTCCTGACTTTC. Full variable domain (remainder filled in from reference TRBV29-1 and TRBJ2-6): SAVISQKPSRDICQRGTSLTIQCQVDSQVTMMFWYRQQPGQSLTLIATANQGSEATYESGFVIDKFPISRPNLTFSTLTVSNMSPEDSSIYLCSVLVSGANVLTFGAGSRLTVL.

This clonotype was found a few times. The CDR3 bases are TGCGCCAGCACCGGGACAGTCTGGAACACTGAAGCTTTCTTT. Translating it yields CASTGTVWNTEAFF. The chain joins TRBV10-2 to TRBJ1-1; 7 bases align to TRBD1. The V gene end was trimmed by 7 bases and the J gene end by 1 base; junction bases not matched to a gene: 6. The CDR3 extends over 14 amino acids. Germline V lookup: CDR1 WSHSY, CDR2 SAAADI.